This T cell receptor (beta chain) comes out of a study of T-cell reconstitution after alpha-beta-depleted transplantation in children. In germline, CDR1 is SGHTA, CDR2 FQGNSA. The CDR3 is 17 amino acids. Trimming at V came to 0 bases and at J to 7 bases, leaving 12 bases not matched to a gene. A few counts support this clonotype. The authors prepared the TCRbeta library with unique molecular identifiers. TCRdb called the PCR reads again in MiXCR, with one record for every CDR3 protein. The sample lists around 530,000 distinct CDR3 sequences, 32% occurring once. This specimen was PBMCs from the stem cell graft donor, taken from the stem cell graft. The chain links TRBV7-2 to TRBJ1-2, with 9 bases aligning to TRBD1. The source of this sequence is a human donor who donated a stem cell graft to a child with aplastic anemia. CDR3 amino acids: CASSLAIGGQGGPGYTF. CDR3 nucleotide sequence: TGTGCCAGCAGCTTAGCGATTGGGGGACAGGGAGGTCCTGGCTACACCTTC. The full variable domain, its missing parts supplied by reference TRBV7-2 and TRBJ1-2, is GAGVSQSPSNKVTEKGKDVELRCDPISGHTALYWYRQSLGQGLEFLIYFQGNSAPDKSGLPSDRFSAERTGGSVSTLTIQRTQQEDSAVYLCASSLAIGGQGGPGYTFGSGTRLTVV.